A selection of T cell receptor beta chains follows, all from one sample in a study of monozygotic twins with inflammatory bowel disease. With the 5' RACE reads reprocessed, TCRdb shows one record per CDR3 protein and no DNA. The clone table shows roughly 320,000 distinct CDR3 sequences, with the ten largest holding over 5%. Sequencing was carried out using blood. The receptors come from a human donor with ulcerative colitis or Crohn's disease, or a healthy co-twin of an affected twin (not recorded which). CDR3s include the opening cysteine and the closing phenylalanine or tryptophan.

V gene	J gene	CDR3 protein
TRBV18	TRBJ2-7	CASSPVPGAYEQYF
TRBV27	TRBJ2-7	CASSLNGDFYEQYF
TRBV18	TRBJ2-5	CASSPLRGTSDQETQYF
TRBV7-2	TRBJ2-7	CASSLGTGGLRGNYEQYF
TRBV5-1	TRBJ2-7	CASSLHRGPYEQYF
TRBV20-1	TRBJ1-1	CSARGGSTNTEAFF
TRBV20-1	TRBJ1-5	CSASTTGAQPQHF
TRBV24-1	TRBJ2-6	CATSDSTGSIEYRGISGANVLTF
TRBV10-3	TRBJ2-7	CATIQGYSYEQYF
TRBV25-1	TRBJ2-5	CASSEYWLAEQETQYF
TRBV4-1	TRBJ1-3	CASSPILNRGSGNTIYF
TRBV3-1	TRBJ2-2	CASSQGRSGTGFGELFF
TRBV12-3/TRBV12-4	TRBJ2-1	CTSSPRTRSYNEQFF
TRBV30	TRBJ2-7	CAWRPTDRFISYEQYF
TRBV28	TRBJ2-3	CASSFFRGRADTQYF
TRBV5-1	TRBJ2-2	CASSSPGPTQPSNTGELFF
TRBV19	TRBJ2-7	CASREISGASYEQYF
TRBV9	TRBJ2-2	CASSEDLYLPGELFF
TRBV7-8	TRBJ2-3	CASSLAGVSTDTQYF
TRBV9	TRBJ1-3	CASSVESGASSGNTIYF
TRBV7-2	TRBJ2-7	CASSSLRGGSYEQYF
TRBV7-2	TRBJ1-5	CASSFPGQGKGPQHF
TRBV29-1	TRBJ1-3	CSVADGNTIYF
TRBV29-1	TRBJ1-1	CSFGRNTEAFF
TRBV6-1	TRBJ2-4	CASSVSGELDIQYF
TRBV20-1	TRBJ2-2	CSAHTMVGSKQLFF
TRBV12-3/TRBV12-4	TRBJ1-6	CASSLEVGTRSPLHF
TRBV6-6	TRBJ1-5	CASGDQGNQPQHF
TRBV2	TRBJ2-2	CANRLAGAGELFF
TRBV6-2/TRBV6-3	TRBJ1-1	CASSLLRQNTEAFF
TRBV6-2/TRBV6-3	TRBJ1-6	CASSYPSGQARNSPLHF
TRBV6-2/TRBV6-3	TRBJ1-5	CASGQTSGGNQPQHF
TRBV7-2	TRBJ1-3	CASSQKLSGSGNTIYF
TRBV7-9	TRBJ1-5	CASSPTGGFEPQHF
TRBV12-3/TRBV12-4	TRBJ2-7	CASSLSLVEYEQYF
TRBV2	TRBJ2-2	CASRSDRGTGELFF
TRBV4-3	TRBJ2-7	CASSSGGVSTYEQYF
TRBV12-3/TRBV12-4	TRBJ1-5	CASRPSQGLQPQHF
TRBV12-3/TRBV12-4	TRBJ1-5	CASSLAGQNNQPQHF
TRBV18	TRBJ2-7	CASSPPQGQGNEQYF
TRBV29-1	TRBJ2-1	CSVDRGRPDEQFF
TRBV3-1	TRBJ2-3	CASSQVGNTQYF
TRBV11-1	TRBJ2-1	CASSGLAGALNEQFF
TRBV12-3/TRBV12-4	TRBJ2-5	CASSRKGPYQETQYF
TRBV6-2/TRBV6-3	TRBJ2-3	CASSPHRVSTDTQYF
TRBV29-1	TRBJ2-5	CSVSQRQVETQYF
TRBV20-1	TRBJ1-5	CSASGQGTGQPQHF
TRBV28	TRBJ2-1	CASRGAGRVSYNEQFF
TRBV18	TRBJ1-3	CASSHKGDGNTIYF
TRBV20-1	TRBJ2-1	CSATSGRYGEQFF